This T cell receptor (beta chain) was obtained from a study of shared clonotypes between healthy human individuals. The CDR3 is made up of 13 amino acids. The ends were cut back, 5 bases at V and 6 bases at J, with 14 bases in the middle. In germline, CDR1 is SGHVS, CDR2 FNYEAQ. The method was immunoSEQ multiplex PCR; TCRdb's version includes in-frame clones alone and lacks a portion of them. The table includes under 2.5 million clones, 92% detected once. Specimen: naive CD4+ T cells from PBMCs. Noted subset: CD45RA+ positively selected. This chain uses TRBV7-6 with TRBJ2-7; the D gene could be TRBD1 or TRBD2 (6 bases each). This TCR was recovered from a man younger than 30 in good health. Some clones in this sample may be carry-over from other donors' samples. The CDR3 reads CASSPWGASEQYF. CDR3 sequence (DNA): TGTGCCAGCAGCCCTTGGGGGGCGAGCGAGCAGTACTTC.